The T cell receptor beta chain under discussion was sequenced for a study of blood T cell repertoires in COVID-19. Turning to the study itself: Sample material is recorded as cDNA or gDNA derived from T cells, B-cell-depleted T cells, or PBMCs.

As handled by the study authors: Reference gene primers were amplified, and this amplification served to estimate nucleated cell counts. Profiling relied on immunoSEQ multiplex PCR, and the TCRdb table lists in-frame clones only, not all of them. V, J and clone size derive from that table, while D and trimming were established from the DNA sequence. Of about 160,000 clones in the sample, approximately 81% were seen once. Patients in Seattle were enrolled during active infection, then followed longitudinally. Sequencing was performed on peripheral blood. The receptor was derived from a woman in her fifties or sixties with COVID-19, enrolled during active disease.

In DNA form, the CDR3 reads TGTGCCAGTAGTGCCGGAGGGGGCCCTAACTATGGCTACACCTTC. Its protein is CASSAGGGPNYGYTF. The chain couples TRBV19 to TRBJ1-2; TRBD1 matches 7 bases. Germline V gives CDR1 LNHDA, CDR2 SQIVND (reference sequence). Trimming at V came to 5 bases and at J to 0 bases, leaving 6 bases not matched to a gene. This CDR3 spans 15 amino acids. The variable domain in full, completed from reference TRBV19 and TRBJ1-2, reads DGGITQSPKYLFRKEGQNVTLSCEQNLNHDAMYWYRQDPGQGLRLIYYSQIVNDFQKGDIAEGYSVSREKKESFPLTVTSAQKNPTAFYLCASSAGGGPNYGYTFGSGTRLTVV.